Reported below is one TCR beta chain. The antigen remains unidentified. Here immunoSEQ multiplex PCR was the method, and the copy in TCRdb shows in-frame clones only, minus some. The table includes over 850,000 clones, 78% detected once. This specimen comes from a study of shared clonotypes between healthy human individuals. Findings and caveats of the study: Though the depth was large, rarefaction showed that sorted-subset sequencing was incomplete.

The CDR3 spans 13 residues. V lost 2 bases and J 6 bases, leaving 7 bases between the germline ends. Germline lookup yields CDR1 MNHEY and CDR2 SMNVEV (reference sequence). The receptor comes from a man aged 18 to 29 in good health. Some clones in this sample may be carry-over from other donors' samples. The chain recombines TRBV27 with TRBJ2-2; D remains unclear. Sequenced input: memory CD4+ T cells from PBMCs. Indicated subset: CD45RA-negative fraction. The CDR3, as DNA: TGTGCCAGCAGTTTAACGTCCCCCGGGGAGCTGTTTTTT. This encodes CASSLTSPGELFF.